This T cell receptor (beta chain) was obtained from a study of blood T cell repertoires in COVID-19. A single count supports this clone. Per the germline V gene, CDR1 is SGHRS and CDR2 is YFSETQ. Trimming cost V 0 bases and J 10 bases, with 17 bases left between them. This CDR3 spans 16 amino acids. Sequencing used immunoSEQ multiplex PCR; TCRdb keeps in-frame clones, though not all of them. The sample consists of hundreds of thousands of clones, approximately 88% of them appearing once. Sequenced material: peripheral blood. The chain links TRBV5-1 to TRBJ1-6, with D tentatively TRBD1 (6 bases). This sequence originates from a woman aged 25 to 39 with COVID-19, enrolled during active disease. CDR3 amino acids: CASSLEGDGQQSPLHF. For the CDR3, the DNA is TGCGCCAGCAGCTTGGAGGGGGACGGCCAGCAATCACCCCTCCACTTT.